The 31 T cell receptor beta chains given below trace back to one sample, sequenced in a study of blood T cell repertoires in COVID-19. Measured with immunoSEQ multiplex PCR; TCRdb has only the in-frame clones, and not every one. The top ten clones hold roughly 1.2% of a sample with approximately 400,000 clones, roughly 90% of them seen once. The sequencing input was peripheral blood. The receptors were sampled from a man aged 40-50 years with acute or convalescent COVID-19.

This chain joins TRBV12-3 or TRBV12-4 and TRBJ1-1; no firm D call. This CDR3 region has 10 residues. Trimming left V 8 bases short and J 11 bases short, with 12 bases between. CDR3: CASLPAVAFF. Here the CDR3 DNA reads TGTGCCAGCCTCCCCGCGGTCGCTTTCTTT.

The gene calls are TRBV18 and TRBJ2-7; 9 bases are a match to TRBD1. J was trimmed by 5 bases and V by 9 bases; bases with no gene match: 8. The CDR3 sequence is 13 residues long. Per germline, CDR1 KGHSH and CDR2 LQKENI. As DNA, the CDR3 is TGTGCCAGTCTAACGACAGGGGGGGACGAGCAGTACTTC. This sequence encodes CASLTTGGDEQYF.

This CDR3 reads CASSTSGVTEAFF. In nucleotides, the CDR3 is TGTGCCAGCTCGACATCAGGGGTCACTGAAGCTTTCTTT. The J gene is TRBJ1-1, the V gene TRBV18; tentatively, D is TRBD1 (6 bases). Trimming cost V 6 bases and J 4 bases, with 12 bases left between them. Per germline, CDR1 KGHSH and CDR2 LQKENI. The CDR3 runs 13 residues.

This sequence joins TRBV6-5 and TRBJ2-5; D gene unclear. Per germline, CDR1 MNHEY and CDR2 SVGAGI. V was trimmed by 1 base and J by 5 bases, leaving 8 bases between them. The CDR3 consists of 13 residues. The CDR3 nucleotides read TGTGCCAGCAGTTACTACTTTGCGGAGACCCAGTACTTC. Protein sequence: CASSYYFAETQYF.

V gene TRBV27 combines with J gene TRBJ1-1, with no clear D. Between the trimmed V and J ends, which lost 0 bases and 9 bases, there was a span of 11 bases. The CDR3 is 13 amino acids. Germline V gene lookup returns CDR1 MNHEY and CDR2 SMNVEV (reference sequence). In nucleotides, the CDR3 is TGTGCCAGCAGTTTATCCCGGAGAGGGCAAGCTTTCTTT. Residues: CASSLSRRGQAFF.

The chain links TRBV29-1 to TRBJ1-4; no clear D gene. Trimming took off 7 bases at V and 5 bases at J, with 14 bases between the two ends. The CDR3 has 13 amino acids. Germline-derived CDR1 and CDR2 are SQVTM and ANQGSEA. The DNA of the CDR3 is TGCAGCGCTGAGGCAGGCCCGAATGAAAAACTGTTTTTT. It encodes CSAEAGPNEKLFF.

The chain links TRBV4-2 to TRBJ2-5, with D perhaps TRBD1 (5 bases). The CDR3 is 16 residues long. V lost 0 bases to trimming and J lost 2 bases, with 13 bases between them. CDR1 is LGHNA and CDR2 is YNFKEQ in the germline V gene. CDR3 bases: TGTGCCAGCAGCCAAGATGGGGCGGCTTCTCAAGAGACCCAGTACTTC. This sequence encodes CASSQDGAASQETQYF.

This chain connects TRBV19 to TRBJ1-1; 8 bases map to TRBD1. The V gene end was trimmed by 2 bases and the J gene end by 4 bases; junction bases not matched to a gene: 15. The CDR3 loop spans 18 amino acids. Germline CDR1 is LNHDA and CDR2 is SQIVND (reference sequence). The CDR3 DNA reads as TGTGCCAGTAGTATATCTCAGGGGGCGTCTGGATGGGGCACTGAAGCTTTCTTT. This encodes CASSISQGASGWGTEAFF.

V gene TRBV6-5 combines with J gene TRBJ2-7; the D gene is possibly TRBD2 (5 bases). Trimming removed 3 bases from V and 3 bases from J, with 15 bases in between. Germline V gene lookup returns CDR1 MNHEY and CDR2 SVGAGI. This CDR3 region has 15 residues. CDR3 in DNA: TGTGCCAGCAGTTATTCCGCCCGGAGGATCTACGAGCAGTACTTC. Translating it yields CASSYSARRIYEQYF.

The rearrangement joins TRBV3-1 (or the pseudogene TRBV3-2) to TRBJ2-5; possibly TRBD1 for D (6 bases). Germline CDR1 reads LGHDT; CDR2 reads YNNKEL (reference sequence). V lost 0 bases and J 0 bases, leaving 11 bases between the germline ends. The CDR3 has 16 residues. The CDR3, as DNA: TGTGCCAGCAGCCAAGATTGTGACAGGTACCAAGAGACCCAGTACTTC. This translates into CASSQDCDRYQETQYF.

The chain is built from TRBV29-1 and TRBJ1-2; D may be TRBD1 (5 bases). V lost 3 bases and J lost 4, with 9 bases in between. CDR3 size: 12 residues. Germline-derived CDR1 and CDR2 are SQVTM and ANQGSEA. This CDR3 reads CSVDRVSYGYTF. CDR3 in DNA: TGCAGCGTTGACAGGGTGTCCTATGGCTACACCTTC.

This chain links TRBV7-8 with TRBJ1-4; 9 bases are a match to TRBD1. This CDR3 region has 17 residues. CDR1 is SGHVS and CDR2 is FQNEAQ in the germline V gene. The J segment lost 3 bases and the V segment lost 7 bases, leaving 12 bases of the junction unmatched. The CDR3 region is CASKPGQGRPPNEKLFF. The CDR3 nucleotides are TGTGCCAGCAAACCGGGACAGGGTCGCCCCCCTAATGAAAAACTGTTTTTT.

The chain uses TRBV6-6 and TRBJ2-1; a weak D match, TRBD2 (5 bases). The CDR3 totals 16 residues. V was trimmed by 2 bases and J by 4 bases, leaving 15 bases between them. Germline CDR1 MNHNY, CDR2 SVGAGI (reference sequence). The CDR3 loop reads CASSYLLGSGYNEQFF. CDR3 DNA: TGTGCCAGCAGTTACCTTTTGGGGAGTGGTTACAATGAGCAGTTCTTC.

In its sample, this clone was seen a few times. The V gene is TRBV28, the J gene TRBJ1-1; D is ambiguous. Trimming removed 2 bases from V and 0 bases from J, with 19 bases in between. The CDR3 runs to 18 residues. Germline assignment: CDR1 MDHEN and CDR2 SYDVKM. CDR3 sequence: CASSLARRRAPMNTEAFF. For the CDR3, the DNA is TGTGCCAGCAGTTTAGCACGGAGGAGGGCTCCTATGAACACTGAAGCTTTCTTT. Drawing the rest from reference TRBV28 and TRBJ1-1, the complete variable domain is DVKVTQSSRYLVKRTGEKVFLECVQDMDHENMFWYRQDPGLGLRLIYFSYDVKMKEKGDIPEGYSVSREKKERFSLILESASTNQTSMYLCASSLARRRAPMNTEAFFGQGTRLTVV.

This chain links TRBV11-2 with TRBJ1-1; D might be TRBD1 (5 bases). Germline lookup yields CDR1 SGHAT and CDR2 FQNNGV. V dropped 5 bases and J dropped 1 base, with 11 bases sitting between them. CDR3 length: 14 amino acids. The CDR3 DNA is TGTGCCAGCAGCGAAGGGGTTGCGAACACTGAAGCTTTCTTT. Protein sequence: CASSEGVANTEAFF.

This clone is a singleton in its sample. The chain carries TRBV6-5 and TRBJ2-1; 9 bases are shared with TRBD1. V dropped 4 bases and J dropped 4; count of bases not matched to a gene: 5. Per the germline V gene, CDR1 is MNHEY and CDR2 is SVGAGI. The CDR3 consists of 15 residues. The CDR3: CASSSPGTGYNEQFF. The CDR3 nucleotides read TGTGCCAGCAGTTCCCCCGGGACAGGGTACAATGAGCAGTTCTTC.

CDR3 loop: CASREALAGGWETQYF. Written as DNA, the CDR3 is TGTGCCAGCAGAGAAGCCCTAGCGGGGGGTTGGGAGACCCAGTACTTC. The rearrangement joins TRBV4-2 to TRBJ2-5; 11 nucleotides match TRBD2. CDR3 length equals 16 residues. Germline V gene lookup returns CDR1 LGHNA and CDR2 YNFKEQ. V dropped 6 bases and J dropped 5; count of bases not matched to a gene: 11.

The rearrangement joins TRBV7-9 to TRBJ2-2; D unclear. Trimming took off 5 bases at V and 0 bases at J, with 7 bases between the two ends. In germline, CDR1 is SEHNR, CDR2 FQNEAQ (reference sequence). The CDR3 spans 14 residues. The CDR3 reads CASSPRPNTGELFF. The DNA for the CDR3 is TGTGCCAGCAGCCCCCGTCCGAACACCGGGGAGCTGTTTTTT.

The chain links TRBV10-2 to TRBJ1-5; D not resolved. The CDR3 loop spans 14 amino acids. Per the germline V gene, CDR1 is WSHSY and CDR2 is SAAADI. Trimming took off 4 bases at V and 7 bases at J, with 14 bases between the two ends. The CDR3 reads CASSGSEARQPQHF. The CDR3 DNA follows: TGCGCCAGCAGTGGAAGCGAGGCAAGACAGCCCCAGCATTTT.

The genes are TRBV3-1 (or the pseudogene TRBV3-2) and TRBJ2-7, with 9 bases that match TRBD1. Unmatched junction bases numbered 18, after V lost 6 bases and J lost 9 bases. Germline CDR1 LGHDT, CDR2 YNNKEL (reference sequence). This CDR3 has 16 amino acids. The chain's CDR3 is CASRQPRDRVCTRQYF. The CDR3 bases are TGTGCCAGCAGGCAGCCCCGGGACAGGGTCTGTACGCGGCAGTACTTC.

The CDR3 reads CASSHTTYEQYF. Written as DNA, the CDR3 is TGTGCCAGCAGTCATACTACCTACGAGCAGTACTTC. The chain carries TRBV2 and TRBJ2-7, with unresolved D. Germline lookup yields CDR1 SNHLY and CDR2 FYNNEI. The ends were cut back, 5 bases at V and 2 bases at J, with 7 bases in the middle. This CDR3 has 12 amino acids.

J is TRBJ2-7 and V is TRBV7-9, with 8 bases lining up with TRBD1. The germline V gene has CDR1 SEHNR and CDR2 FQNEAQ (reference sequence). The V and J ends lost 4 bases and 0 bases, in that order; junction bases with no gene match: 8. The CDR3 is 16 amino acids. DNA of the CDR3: TGTGCCAGCAGCTCGCCGGGACAGGAGAGCTCCTACGAGCAGTACTTC. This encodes CASSSPGQESSYEQYF.

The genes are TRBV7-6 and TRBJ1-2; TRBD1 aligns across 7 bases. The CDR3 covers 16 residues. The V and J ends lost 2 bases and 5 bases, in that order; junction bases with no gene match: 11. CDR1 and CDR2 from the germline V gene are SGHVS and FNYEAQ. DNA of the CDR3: TGTGCCAGCAGCTTACTCAGAGGGGGCGGTGAATATGGCTACACCTTC. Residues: CASSLLRGGGEYGYTF.

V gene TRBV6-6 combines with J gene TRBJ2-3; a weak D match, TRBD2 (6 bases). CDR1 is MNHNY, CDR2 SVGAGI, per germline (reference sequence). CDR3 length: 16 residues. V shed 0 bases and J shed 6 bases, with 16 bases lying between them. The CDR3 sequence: CASSYSGGGGYDTQYF. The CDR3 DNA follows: TGTGCCAGCAGTTACTCCGGGGGTGGCGGGTACGATACGCAGTATTTT.

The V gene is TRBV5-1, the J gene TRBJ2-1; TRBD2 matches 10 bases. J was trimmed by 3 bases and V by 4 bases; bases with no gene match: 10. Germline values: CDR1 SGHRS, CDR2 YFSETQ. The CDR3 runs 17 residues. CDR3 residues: CASSHGQRGGLYNEQFF. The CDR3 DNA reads TGCGCCAGCAGCCACGGCCAGCGGGGGGGGCTCTACAATGAGCAGTTCTTC.

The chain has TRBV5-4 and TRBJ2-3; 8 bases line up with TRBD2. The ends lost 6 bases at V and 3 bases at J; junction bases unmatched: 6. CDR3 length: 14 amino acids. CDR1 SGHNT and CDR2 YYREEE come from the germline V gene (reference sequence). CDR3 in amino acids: CASTGGAWTDTQYF. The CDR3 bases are TGTGCCAGCACCGGGGGGGCCTGGACAGATACGCAGTATTTT.

For the CDR3, the DNA is TGTGCCAGCATCACCGGGAGAACTGCCGGGGGGGAAAAACTGTTTTTT. It codes for CASITGRTAGGEKLFF. The chain combines TRBV28 with TRBJ1-4; a possible D gene is TRBD1 (5 bases). Germline loops: CDR1 MDHEN, CDR2 SYDVKM. The CDR3 contains 16 residues. Trimming took 7 bases from V and 8 from J, leaving 23 bases between them.

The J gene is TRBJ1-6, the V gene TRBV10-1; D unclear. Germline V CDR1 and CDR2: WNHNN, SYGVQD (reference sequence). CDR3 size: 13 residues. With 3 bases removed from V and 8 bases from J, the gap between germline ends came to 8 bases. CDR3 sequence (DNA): TGCGCCAGCAGTGACCGTCTTGATTCACCCCTCCACTTT. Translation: CASSDRLDSPLHF.

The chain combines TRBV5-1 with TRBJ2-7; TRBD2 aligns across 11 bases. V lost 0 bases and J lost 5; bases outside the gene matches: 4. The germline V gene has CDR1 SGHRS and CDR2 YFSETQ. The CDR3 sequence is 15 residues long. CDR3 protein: CASSLGGTSGHEQYF. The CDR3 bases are TGCGCCAGCAGCTTGGGAGGGACTAGCGGACACGAGCAGTACTTC.

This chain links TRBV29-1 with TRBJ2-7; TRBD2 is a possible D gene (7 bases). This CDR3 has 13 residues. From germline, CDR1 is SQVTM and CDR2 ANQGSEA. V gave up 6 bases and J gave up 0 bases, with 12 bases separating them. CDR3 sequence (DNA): TGCAGCGTGAAAGGGGGGGGCTCCTACGAGCAGTACTTC. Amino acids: CSVKGGGSYEQYF.

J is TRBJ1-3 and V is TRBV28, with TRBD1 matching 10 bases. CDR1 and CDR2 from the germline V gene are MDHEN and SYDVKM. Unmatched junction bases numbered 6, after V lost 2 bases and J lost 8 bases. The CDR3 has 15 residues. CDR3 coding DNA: TGTGCCAGCAGTTTACTGGGGACAGGGGAAGACACCATATATTTT. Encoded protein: CASSLLGTGEDTIYF.